These 14 T cell receptor beta chains were all obtained from the same sample, sequenced in a study of T cell responses to AZD1222 COVID-19 vaccine. The table came from immunoSEQ multiplex PCR; TCRdb's copy has only in-frame clones and leaves some out. The sample lists about 100,000 clones; around 87% were seen once. The sample in question was peripheral blood, obtained on day 0 of MenACWY control vaccination. These receptors all come from an adult in good health.

The genes are TRBV30 and TRBJ2-1; a weak D match, TRBD1 (5 bases). CDR1 is GTSNPN, CDR2 SVGIG, per germline (reference sequence). Between the trimmed V and J ends, which lost 2 bases and 7 bases, there was a span of 12 bases. The CDR3 totals 13 residues. The CDR3 sequence is CAWSKSGWNEQFF. CDR3 sequence (DNA): TGTGCCTGGAGTAAGTCAGGGTGGAATGAGCAGTTCTTC.

The chain recombines TRBV6-5 with TRBJ2-5; the D call may be TRBD1 or TRBD2 (5 bases each). CDR1 MNHEY and CDR2 SVGAGI come from the germline V gene. The CDR3 has 15 amino acids. V was cut by 0 bases and J by 1 base, with 9 bases left in between. CDR3 nucleotides: TGTGCCAGCAGTTACTCCGAAGGGACCCAAGAGACCCAGTACTTC. Translating it yields CASSYSEGTQETQYF.

This clone was detected only once. This chain joins TRBV13 and TRBJ1-3; TRBD1 is a possible D gene (5 bases). The CDR3 is made up of 16 amino acids. The V gene lost 2 bases and the J gene lost 2 bases, with 13 bases spanning the gap. Germline CDR1 and CDR2: PRHDT and FYEKMQ (reference sequence). CDR3 in DNA: TGTGCCAGCAGCTTAAAGTCCAGGGAACCTGGAAACACCATATATTTT. Translation gives CASSLKSREPGNTIYF. The entire variable domain, with the rest obtained from reference TRBV13 and TRBJ1-3, is as follows: AAGVIQSPRHLIKEKRETATLKCYPIPRHDTVYWYQQGPGQDPQFLISFYEKMQSDKGSIPDRFSAQQFSDYHSELNMSSLELGDSALYFCASSLKSREPGNTIYFGEGSWLTVV.

The genes are TRBV15 and TRBJ1-2; 8 bases fit TRBD1. The length of the CDR3 is 16 residues. Germline V CDR1 and CDR2: LNHNV, YYDKDF (reference sequence). The ends lost 2 bases at V and 2 bases at J; junction bases unmatched: 7. The CDR3 reads CATSRPGQGPNYGYTF. Here the CDR3 DNA reads TGTGCCACCAGCAGACCAGGACAGGGACCCAACTATGGCTACACCTTC.

V gene TRBV27 combines with J gene TRBJ2-7; 8 bases are shared with TRBD1. The length of the CDR3 is 14 residues. Germline V gives CDR1 MNHEY, CDR2 SMNVEV (reference sequence). V shed 5 bases and J 2 bases; nucleotides not matched to a gene: 5. The CDR3 sequence is CASSTGTGAYEQYF. CDR3 DNA sequence: TGTGCCAGCAGTACCGGGACAGGTGCCTACGAGCAGTACTTC.

As to this clone: The sample carries other DNA sequences with the same CDR3. The chain carries TRBV7-2 and TRBJ2-7, with D tentatively TRBD1 or TRBD2 (5 bases each). The CDR3 loop spans 13 amino acids. With 3 bases removed from V and 0 bases from J, the gap between germline ends came to 6 bases. CDR1 is SGHTA and CDR2 is FQGNSA in the germline V gene. CDR3 region: CASSLGPSYEQYF. For the CDR3, the DNA is TGTGCCAGCAGCTTGGGACCCTCCTACGAGCAGTACTTC.

This chain joins TRBV5-1 and TRBJ1-1; D may be TRBD1 (5 bases). Germline lookup yields CDR1 SGHRS and CDR2 YFSETQ. This CDR3 contains 12 residues. Deletions cut 0 bases from V and 11 bases from J, with 11 bases between. The chain's CDR3 is CASSLEAGYAFF. The CDR3, as DNA: TGCGCCAGCAGCTTGGAGGCAGGGTATGCTTTCTTT.

The chain uses TRBV4-3 and TRBJ1-2, with D possibly being TRBD1 (5 bases). CDR1 and CDR2 from the germline V gene are LGHNA and YSLEER. The CDR3 runs 17 residues. Trimming shortened V by 5 bases and J by 0 bases, and 19 bases separated the two germline ends. The CDR3 sequence: CASSSLTGVNANYGYTF. The CDR3 DNA sequence: TGCGCCAGCAGCTCACTGACGGGGGTAAATGCTAACTATGGCTACACCTTC.

J is TRBJ1-2 and V is TRBV2; weak D call: TRBD1 (5 bases). V was trimmed by 8 bases and J by 8 bases, leaving 21 bases between them. Germline V gene lookup returns CDR1 SNHLY and CDR2 FYNNEI. This CDR3 has 14 amino acids. The CDR3 loop is CASVQDSVSGGYTF. The CDR3 DNA reads TGTGCCAGCGTCCAAGACAGCGTATCGGGGGGCTACACCTTC. Together with reference TRBV2 and TRBJ1-2, the CDR3 gives the full variable domain: EPEVTQTPSHQVTQMGQEVILRCVPISNHLYFYWYRQILGQKVEFLVSFYNNEISEKSEIFDDQFSVERPDGSNFTLKIRSTKLEDSAMYFCASVQDSVSGGYTFGSGTRLTVV.

The V and J genes are TRBV7-9 and TRBJ2-5; D is perhaps TRBD1 or TRBD2 (8 bases each). CDR1 and CDR2 (germline): SEHNR, FQNEAQ (reference sequence). The CDR3 has 16 amino acids. The V gene lost 2 bases and the J gene lost 4 bases, with 17 bases spanning the gap. The CDR3 spells CASSLSQGAGGETQYF. CDR3 sequence (DNA): TGTGCCAGCAGCTTAAGTCAGGGGGCGGGAGGAGAGACCCAGTACTTC.

J is TRBJ2-3 and V is TRBV19; 10 bases are a match to TRBD2. With V trimmed by 3 bases and J by 3 bases, 18 bases remained unmatched. This CDR3 contains 20 residues. CDR1 and CDR2 from the germline V gene are LNHDA and SQIVND (reference sequence). The CDR3 protein is CASSMPLGHKREGPTDTQYF. CDR3 bases: TGTGCCAGTAGTATGCCTCTAGGGCATAAGCGGGAGGGCCCGACAGATACGCAGTATTTT.

The chain employs TRBV7-9 and TRBJ2-2, with 9 bases fitting TRBD1. CDR1 SEHNR and CDR2 FQNEAQ come from the germline V gene (reference sequence). The junction had 4 bases not matched to a gene; V was cut back by 5 bases and J by 0 bases. This CDR3 has 16 amino acids. The CDR3: CASSAGQGPNTGELFF. CDR3 bases: TGTGCCAGCAGCGCGGGACAGGGACCGAACACCGGGGAGCTGTTTTTT.

The chain is built from TRBV10-3 and TRBJ2-3; TRBD2 matches at 11 bases. The CDR3 sequence is 15 residues long. Per germline, CDR1 ENHRY and CDR2 SYGVKD. V was clipped by 5 bases and J by 0 bases; unmatched bases: 1. CDR3 nucleotide sequence: TGTGCCATCAGTTGGACTAGCGGGAGCACAGATACGCAGTATTTT. Translating gives CAISWTSGSTDTQYF.

CDR3 residues: CASSLLAGGPGELFF. In nucleotides, the CDR3 is TGCGCCAGCAGCCTTTTAGCGGGAGGGCCAGGGGAGCTGTTTTTT. The chain carries TRBV5-1 and TRBJ2-2; 11 bases map to TRBD2. Germline V CDR1 and CDR2: SGHRS, YFSETQ. With 4 bases clipped from V and 8 bases from J, the junction kept 7 bases outside the gene matches. This CDR3 has 15 residues.